This T cell receptor (beta chain) is from a study of vaccination and CD4 T cells after COVID-19 (dated by TCRdb to 2022 to 2024). In the study overall: Six males and four females were included in the convalescent cohort, with two Hispanic individuals, seven Caucasians, two Asians and one multiracial person represented. Participants received two doses of either the Pfizer-BioNTech BNT162b2 vaccine (n=8) or the Moderna mRNA-1273 vaccine (n=2). Post-COVID blood samples from convalescent patients were collected a median of 101 days after diagnosis, with a range of 35 to 161 days. Post-vaccine blood samples were taken a median of around 77 days after the second vaccine dose, with a range of roughly 14 to 241 days. Overlapping spike peptide pools from SARS-CoV-2 and from the common cold coronaviruses HCoV-NL63, HCoV-OC43 and HCoV-229E were used as culture stimuli. In control cultures, a CEFX viral epitope pool was used as positive control, an HIV-1 Nef peptide pool was used as negative control, or no peptide was added. The spike-specific CD4+ TCR repertoire was compared before and after mRNA vaccination in ten to eleven COVID-19 convalescent patients and a handful of infection-naive healthy vaccine recipients.

Summary of the overall study and its limitations: Among the post-vaccine SARS-CoV-2-reactive clones in convalescent patients, a median about 87% showed up only after vaccination, which suggests vaccine-specific priming. Of the vaccine-specific clones in convalescent patients, 304 of 307, or nearly all, reacted only to SARS-CoV-2 spike and did not cross-react with common cold coronaviruses. The study included relatively few convalescent patients and did not analyze early timepoints after natural infection. The median number of SARS-CoV-2-reactive clonotypes rose from around 22 after infection to roughly 38 after vaccination, but the change was not significant.

This clonotype was picked up a small number of times. Its antigen remains undetermined. Per-base quality was not reported, and no clone a single base away is much larger than it. The receptor library was made with PCR. TCR sequencing of DNA from cultured CD4+ T cells used the Oncomine TCR Beta short-read assay at the Johns Hopkins FTIC core. The QIAamp micro DNA kit was used to extract genomic DNA from the cultured CD4+ T cells. Oncomine TCR Beta libraries made from cultured CD4+ T cells were pooled using unique dual indexes and sequenced on an Illumina iSeq 100. In the original analysis: Non-productive sequences were removed, and CDR3s not starting with C, not ending with F or W, or shorter than 7 amino acids were discarded. The MANAFEST web application was used to identify antigen-specific clonotypes by comparing peptide-stimulated wells against reference wells and other culture wells. Positive clones required FDR below 0.05, an odds ratio above 5, and productive frequency above 0.1% in at least two of three replicate wells. A clonotype counted as cross-reactive if it showed significant expansion both in the SARS-CoV-2 spike wells and in at least one common cold coronavirus spike condition. Using R version 3.6.1, CDR3 homology was evaluated through Levenshtein distances (stringdist) along with unrooted phylogenetic trees (ape). TCRdb reran the public reads through fastp at Q25 and MiXCR, keeping productive beta chains. Every CDR3 protein is listed once, alongside the most common genes and DNA of its rows. Clone size and V and J calls follow TCRdb, not the original study. In this sample the table shows over 14,000 distinct CDR3 sequences, 25% to 30% of which occur a single time. The top ten clones comprise under 20% of the sample.

The label giving this sample's treatment or condition can be read as: roughly ten-day PBMC culture with coronavirus spike peptide pools or control peptides (ViraFEST assay). To expand antigen-specific T cells with peptide pools and then pick out the expanded clonotypes through TCR sequencing, the study relied on the ViraFEST assay. Negative nucleocapsid antibody tests before and after vaccination confirmed that the healthy vaccine recipients had no prior SARS-CoV-2 infection. PBMCs were cultured at around 2 million per well in IMDM supplemented with 5% human AB serum and about 10 IU/ml IL-2, with about 10 ug/ml peptide pools added. On days 3 and 7, half of the culture medium was replaced with fresh IL-2-containing medium. CD4+ T cells were isolated after around ten days of culture through negative selection using the EasySep CD4+ T cell isolation kit. PBMCs were separated from whole blood using Ficoll-Paque Plus gradient centrifugation and then either used fresh or cryopreserved at -140C. Each culture condition was generally run in triplicate wells.

Material: CD4+ T cells from blood, cultured in vitro, obtained before SARS-CoV-2 vaccination. This receptor was identified in a human donor who received a COVID-19 vaccine.

Read as DNA, the sequence is TGCAGTGCTAGAGAGTCAGCTCCGGTAAGGGAGTCCCACCCGGCCACCGGCTACACCTTC. It is translated as CSARESAPVRESHPATGYTF. The V and J segments used are TRBV20-1 and TRBJ1-2; there is no confident call for the D gene. V is pared back by 0 bases and J by 8 bases, with 34 bases lying between the germline termini. CDR1 and CDR2, per the germline V gene (reference sequence), are DFQATT and SNEGSKA. Reading from cysteine to phenylalanine, the CDR3 counts 20 amino acids. Only the CDR3 part of the read is kept: 60 bases, read in frame from the first base.